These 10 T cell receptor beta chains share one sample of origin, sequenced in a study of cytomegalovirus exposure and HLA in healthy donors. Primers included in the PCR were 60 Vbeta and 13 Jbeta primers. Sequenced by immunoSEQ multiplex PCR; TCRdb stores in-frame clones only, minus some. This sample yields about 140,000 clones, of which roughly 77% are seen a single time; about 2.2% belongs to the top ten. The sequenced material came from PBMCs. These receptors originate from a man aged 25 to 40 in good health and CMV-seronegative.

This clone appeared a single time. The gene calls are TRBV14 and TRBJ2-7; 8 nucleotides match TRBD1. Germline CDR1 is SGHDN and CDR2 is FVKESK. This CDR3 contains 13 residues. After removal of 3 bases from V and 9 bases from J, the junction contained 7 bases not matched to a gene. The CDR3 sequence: CASSHMGQAGQYF. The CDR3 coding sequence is TGTGCCAGCAGCCACATGGGACAGGCGGGGCAGTACTTC.

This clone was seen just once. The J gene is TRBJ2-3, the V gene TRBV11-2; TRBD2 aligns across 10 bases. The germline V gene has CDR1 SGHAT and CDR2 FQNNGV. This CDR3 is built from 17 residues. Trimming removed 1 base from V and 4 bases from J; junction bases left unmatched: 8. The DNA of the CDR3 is TGTGCCAGCAGCTTAGGGTCCCTAGCGGGAGTCTCAGATACGCAGTATTTT. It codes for CASSLGSLAGVSDTQYF. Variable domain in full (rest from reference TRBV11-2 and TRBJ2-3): EAGVAQSPRYKIIEKRQSVAFWCNPISGHATLYWYQQILGQGPKLLIQFQNNGVVDDSQLPKDRFSAERLKGVDSTLKIQPAKLEDSAVYLCASSLGSLAGVSDTQYFGPGTRLTVL.

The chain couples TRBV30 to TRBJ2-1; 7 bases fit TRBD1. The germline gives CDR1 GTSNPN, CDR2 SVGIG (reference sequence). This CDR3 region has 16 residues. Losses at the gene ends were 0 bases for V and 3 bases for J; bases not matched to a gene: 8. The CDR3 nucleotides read TGTGCCTGGAGTGTAGGGGGCGGAGGCATCTACAATGAGCAGTTCTTC. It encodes CAWSVGGGGIYNEQFF.

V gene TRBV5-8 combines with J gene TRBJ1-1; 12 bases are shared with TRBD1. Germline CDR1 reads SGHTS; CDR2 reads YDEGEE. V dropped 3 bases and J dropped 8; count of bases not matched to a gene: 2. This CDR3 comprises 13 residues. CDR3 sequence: CASSWGQGAEAFF. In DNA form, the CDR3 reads TGTGCCAGCAGCTGGGGACAGGGGGCGGAAGCTTTCTTT.

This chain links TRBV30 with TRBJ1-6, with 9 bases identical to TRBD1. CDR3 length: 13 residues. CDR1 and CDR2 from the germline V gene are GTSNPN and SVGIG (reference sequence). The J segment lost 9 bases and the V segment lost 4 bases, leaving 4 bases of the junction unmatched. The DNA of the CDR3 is TGTGCCTGGAATGGACAGGGGATTTCACCCCTCCACTTT. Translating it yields CAWNGQGISPLHF.

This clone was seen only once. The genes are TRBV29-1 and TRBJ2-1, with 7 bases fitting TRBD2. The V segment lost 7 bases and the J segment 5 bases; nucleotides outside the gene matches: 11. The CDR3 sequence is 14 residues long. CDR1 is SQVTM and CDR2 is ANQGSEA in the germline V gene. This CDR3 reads CSAPGGIRDNEQFF. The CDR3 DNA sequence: TGCAGCGCGCCCGGGGGGATCCGTGACAATGAGCAGTTCTTC.

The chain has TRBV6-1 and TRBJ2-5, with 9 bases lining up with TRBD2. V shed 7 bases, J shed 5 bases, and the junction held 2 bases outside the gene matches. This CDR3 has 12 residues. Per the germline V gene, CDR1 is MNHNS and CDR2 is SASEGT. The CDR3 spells CASKREVETQYF. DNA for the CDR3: TGTGCCAGCAAGCGGGAGGTGGAGACCCAGTACTTC.

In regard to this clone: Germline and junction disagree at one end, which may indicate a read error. The CDR3: CATTEGVYSPLNF. The CDR3 bases are TGTGCCACTACGGAGGGCGTTTATTCACCCCTCAACTTT. This chain connects TRBV15 to TRBJ1-6; D is ambiguous. This CDR3 region has 13 residues. Per germline, CDR1 LNHNV and CDR2 YYDKDF (reference sequence). Full variable domain (remainder filled in from reference TRBV15 and TRBJ1-6): DAMVIQNPRYQVTQFGKPVTLSCSQTLNHNVMYWYQQKSSQAPKLLFHYYDKDFNNEADTPDNFQSRRPNTSFCFLDIRSPGLGDTAMYLCATTEGVYSPLNFGNGTRLTVT.

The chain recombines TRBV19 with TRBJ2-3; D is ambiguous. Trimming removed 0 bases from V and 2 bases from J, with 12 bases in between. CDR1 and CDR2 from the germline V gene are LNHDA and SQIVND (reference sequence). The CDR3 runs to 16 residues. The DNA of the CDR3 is TGTGCCAGTAGTATAGATCGCTGGGCAGCCACAGATACGCAGTATTTT. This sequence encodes CASSIDRWAATDTQYF. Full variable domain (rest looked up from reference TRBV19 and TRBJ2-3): DGGITQSPKYLFRKEGQNVTLSCEQNLNHDAMYWYRQDPGQGLRLIYYSQIVNDFQKGDIAEGYSVSREKKESFPLTVTSAQKNPTAFYLCASSIDRWAATDTQYFGPGTRLTVL.

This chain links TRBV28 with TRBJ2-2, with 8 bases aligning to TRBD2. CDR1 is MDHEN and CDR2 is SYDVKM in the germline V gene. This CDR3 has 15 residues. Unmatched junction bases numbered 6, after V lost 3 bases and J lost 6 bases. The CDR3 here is CASSLRSRGAGELFF. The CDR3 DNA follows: TGTGCCAGCAGTTTGCGATCGCGGGGGGCCGGGGAGCTGTTTTTT.